The subject of this entry is one TCR beta chain. Its antigen is as yet unknown. Germline CDR1 reads MNHEY; CDR2 reads SVGAGI. This CDR3 has 14 residues. V lost 8 bases, J lost 5 bases, and 7 bases stayed unmatched. Only in-frame clones appear in the TCRdb table, and some are missing; sequencing was by immunoSEQ multiplex PCR. The repertoire holds about 130,000 clones, with around 92% as singletons. This entry is derived from a study of T cell responses to AZD1222 COVID-19 vaccine. General study points: Only a handful of AZD1222 recipients were seropositive at baseline.

The rearrangement joins TRBV6-5 to TRBJ2-1, with 9 bases aligning to TRBD1. The specimen comprised peripheral blood, sampled on day 0 of AZD1222 vaccination. This clonotype was obtained from an adult in good health. The CDR3 coding sequence is TGTGCCAGCGGTTCCGGACAGGGGAACAATGAGCAGTTCTTC. It is translated as CASGSGQGNNEQFF.